This passage covers 25 T cell receptor beta chains from one sample sequenced in a study of cytomegalovirus exposure and HLA in healthy donors. In the PCR, 60 Vbeta and 13 Jbeta primers were used. Profiling relied on immunoSEQ multiplex PCR, and the TCRdb table lists in-frame clones only, not all of them. The data show some 150,000 clones, 80% seen once. The sequenced material came from PBMCs. The source is a man aged 25 to 40 in good health and CMV-seronegative.

In this sample, this clone turned up once. The chain links TRBV29-1 to TRBJ2-7; 7 bases match TRBD1. J gave up 6 bases and V 3 bases, and 11 bases lay outside the gene matches. CDR3 length equals 14 residues. Germline V CDR1 and CDR2: SQVTM, ANQGSEA. The CDR3 bases are TGCAGCGTTGACCTGGACAGGCGCTCGAGCGAGCAGTACTTC. This gives the protein CSVDLDRRSSEQYF.

The rearrangement uses TRBV11-1 and TRBJ2-7; 11 bases fit TRBD1. V lost 4 bases to trimming and J lost 5 bases; unmatched junction nucleotides: 4. The CDR3 extends over 14 amino acids. CDR1 is SGHAT and CDR2 is FQDESV in the germline V gene (reference sequence). CDR3 amino acids: CASSSGQGGNEQYF. The CDR3 coding sequence is TGTGCCAGCAGCTCGGGACAGGGGGGCAACGAGCAGTACTTC. The full variable domain, completed using reference TRBV11-1 and TRBJ2-7, is EAEVAQSPRYKITEKSQAVAFWCDPISGHATLYWYRQILGQGPELLVQFQDESVVDDSQLPKDRFSAERLKGVDSTLKIQPAELGDSAMYLCASSSGQGGNEQYFGPGTRLTVT.

This clone was detected only once. The chain employs TRBV7-2 and TRBJ1-2; 10 bases map to TRBD1. Trimming at V came to 2 bases and at J to 3 bases, leaving 9 bases not matched to a gene. The length of the CDR3 is 17 residues. Per germline, CDR1 SGHTA and CDR2 FQGNSA. The DNA for the CDR3 is TGTGCCAGCAGCTTAAATTGGGACAGGGGAGTTTACTATGGCTACACCTTC. Protein sequence: CASSLNWDRGVYYGYTF.

This rearrangement joins TRBV30 to TRBJ1-6, with D unclear. The germline CDR1 and CDR2 sequences are GTSNPN and SVGIG (reference sequence). V lost 0 bases and J 4 bases, leaving 7 bases between the germline ends. This CDR3 comprises 14 residues. CDR3 sequence (DNA): TGTGCCTGGAGTGTGAGTCCGTATAATTCACCCCTCCACTTT. Protein: CAWSVSPYNSPLHF.

V and J are TRBV2 and TRBJ2-7, with 12 bases matching TRBD2. Per germline, CDR1 SNHLY and CDR2 FYNNEI. After removal of 7 bases from V and 3 bases from J, the junction contained 13 bases not matched to a gene. This CDR3 has 17 amino acids. The CDR3 coding sequence is TGTGCCAGCAACCCCTTTCGACTAGCGGGGGACCACTACGAGCAGTACTTC. The encoded protein is CASNPFRLAGDHYEQYF.

This clone appeared a single time. The V call is TRBV7-9, the J call TRBJ2-7; 9 bases are a match to TRBD2. V lost 5 bases, J lost 4 bases, and 6 bases stayed unmatched. CDR1 and CDR2 (germline): SEHNR, FQNEAQ (reference sequence). CDR3 length equals 14 residues. The CDR3 is CASSRSGSNYEQYF. CDR3 in DNA: TGTGCCAGCAGCCGTAGCGGGAGTAATTACGAGCAGTACTTC.

V gene TRBV19 combines with J gene TRBJ2-3; TRBD2 agrees at 10 bases. The germline V gene encodes CDR1 LNHDA and CDR2 SQIVND (reference sequence). V shed 5 bases and J 1 base; nucleotides not matched to a gene: 6. The CDR3 runs 16 residues. The CDR3 DNA follows: TGTGCCAGTAGTTCGAGACTAGCGGGTCGCACAGATACGCAGTATTTT. This sequence encodes CASSSRLAGRTDTQYF.

V is TRBV6-5 and J is TRBJ1-2; perhaps TRBD1 as D (5 bases). Trimming pared 3 bases from V and 8 bases from J, leaving 10 bases between. CDR1 and CDR2 from the germline V gene are MNHEY and SVGAGI. The CDR3 runs 12 residues. CDR3 sequence (DNA): TGTGCCAGCAGTTATTTAGGACAAGGCTACACCTTC. Translated: CASSYLGQGYTF.

The V and J genes are TRBV7-2 and TRBJ1-2; D might be TRBD1 (6 bases). Germline CDR1 is SGHTA and CDR2 is FQGNSA. Trimming shortened V by 5 bases and J by 2 bases, and 18 bases separated the two germline ends. The CDR3 runs 16 residues. The CDR3 reads CASSDSGTLVNYGYTF. The CDR3 coding sequence is TGTGCCAGCAGCGATTCCGGGACACTTGTCAACTATGGCTACACCTTC.

This clone was recorded a few times. This chain links TRBV6-1 with TRBJ2-7; the D gene is possibly TRBD1 (5 bases). V was shortened by 4 bases and J by 7 bases, with 17 bases between the two germline ends. The CDR3 contains 14 residues. Germline V lookup: CDR1 MNHNS, CDR2 SASEGT. This CDR3 reads CASSASQVNLEQYF. The CDR3 DNA reads TGTGCCAGCAGTGCTTCACAGGTGAACCTTGAGCAGTACTTC.

The chain combines TRBV28 with TRBJ1-5; no clear D gene. The CDR3 contains 12 residues. Germline CDR1 reads MDHEN; CDR2 reads SYDVKM. V dropped 2 bases and J dropped 8 bases, with 7 bases sitting between them. This CDR3 reads CASSLVREPQHF. DNA for the CDR3: TGTGCCAGCAGTTTAGTCCGGGAGCCCCAGCATTTT. Combining the CDR3 with reference TRBV28 and TRBJ1-5 gives the whole variable domain DVKVTQSSRYLVKRTGEKVFLECVQDMDHENMFWYRQDPGLGLRLIYFSYDVKMKEKGDIPEGYSVSREKKERFSLILESASTNQTSMYLCASSLVREPQHFGDGTRLSIL.

This clone was detected a few times. The chain couples TRBV19 to TRBJ2-7; D perhaps matches TRBD1 (6 bases). This CDR3 has 17 amino acids. Germline CDR1 LNHDA, CDR2 SQIVND (reference sequence). V lost 3 bases and J 5 bases, leaving 23 bases between the germline ends. This CDR3 is CASSIAPGGQNGDEQYF. The CDR3 DNA is TGTGCCAGTAGTATTGCCCCTGGGGGACAAAACGGAGACGAGCAGTACTTC.

The chain is built from TRBV28 and TRBJ2-1, with 8 bases that match TRBD2. V was clipped by 5 bases and J by 15 bases; unmatched bases: 21. In germline, CDR1 is MDHEN, CDR2 SYDVKM. The CDR3 covers 16 residues. CDR3 DNA sequence: TGTGCCAGCAGTCCACCAGCGGGTTTAGAGCGGGAGCCGTGGTTCTTC. Translation: CASSPPAGLEREPWFF.

The genes are TRBV30 and TRBJ1-5, with no clear D. V lost 1 base, J lost 4 bases, and 11 bases lay in between. There are 14 residues in the CDR3. Germline assignment: CDR1 GTSNPN and CDR2 SVGIG (reference sequence). CDR3 loop: CAWSEPVWNQPQHF. The CDR3 DNA reads as TGTGCCTGGAGTGAGCCGGTTTGGAATCAGCCCCAGCATTTT.

With respect to this clone: Other nucleotide sequences from this sample produce the same CDR3. The V gene is TRBV9, the J gene TRBJ1-1; D possibly corresponds to TRBD1 (5 bases). The germline gives CDR1 SGDLS, CDR2 YYNGEE. V was trimmed by 4 bases and J by 5 bases, leaving 12 bases between them. This CDR3 comprises 13 residues. The CDR3 here is CASSSTAGTEAFF. Written as DNA, the CDR3 is TGTGCCAGCAGCTCAACGGCAGGGACTGAAGCTTTCTTT.

V gene TRBV18 combines with J gene TRBJ1-2; 7 bases agree with TRBD1. CDR1 KGHSH and CDR2 LQKENI come from the germline V gene. The J segment lost 7 bases and the V segment lost 4 bases, leaving 15 bases of the junction unmatched. This CDR3 region has 16 residues. The CDR3 region is CASSLQQDRTKFGYTF. Written as DNA, the CDR3 is TGTGCCAGCTCACTCCAACAGGACAGGACGAAGTTTGGCTACACCTTC.

The chain carries TRBV19 and TRBJ1-2; D is unresolved. V was pared by 3 bases and J by 3 bases, with 11 bases between. This CDR3 has 14 residues. Germline lookup yields CDR1 LNHDA and CDR2 SQIVND (reference sequence). Here the CDR3 reads CASSIPAGYYGYTF. The CDR3 nucleotides read TGTGCCAGTAGTATCCCGGCAGGCTACTATGGCTACACCTTC. The full variable domain, completed using reference TRBV19 and TRBJ1-2, is DGGITQSPKYLFRKEGQNVTLSCEQNLNHDAMYWYRQDPGQGLRLIYYSQIVNDFQKGDIAEGYSVSREKKESFPLTVTSAQKNPTAFYLCASSIPAGYYGYTFGSGTRLTVV.

This clone was recorded a few times. The chain combines TRBV5-1 with TRBJ1-1; no reliable D call. Trimming pared 5 bases from V and 3 bases from J, leaving 11 bases between. Germline assignment: CDR1 SGHRS and CDR2 YFSETQ. The CDR3 runs to 13 residues. The CDR3 protein is CASRKEVDTEAFF. The CDR3 DNA reads as TGCGCCAGCAGGAAAGAGGTAGACACTGAAGCTTTCTTT.

This clone has a handful of counts. CDR3 protein: CASSLVTGPNYGYTF. CDR3 in DNA: TGTGCCAGCAGCTTAGTAACAGGGCCCAACTATGGCTACACCTTC. V usage is TRBV11-2 and J usage is TRBJ1-2; the D gene is possibly TRBD1 (6 bases). The CDR3 length is 15 residues. Trimming cost V 1 base and J 2 bases, with 11 bases left between them. Germline V CDR1 and CDR2: SGHAT, FQNNGV.

J is TRBJ1-1 and V is TRBV28; weak D call: TRBD1 (5 bases). Trimming took off 5 bases at V and 11 bases at J, with 18 bases between the two ends. The CDR3 spans 13 residues. CDR1 is MDHEN, CDR2 SYDVKM, per germline. This CDR3 is CASSLVNRPGAFF. CDR3 bases: TGTGCCAGCAGTCTCGTAAACAGGCCCGGTGCTTTCTTT.

This chain links TRBV5-1 with TRBJ2-7; 12 bases fit TRBD2. Germline values: CDR1 SGHRS, CDR2 YFSETQ. This CDR3 contains 16 residues. With V trimmed by 4 bases and J by 3 bases, 8 bases remained unmatched. DNA for the CDR3: TGCGCCAGCAGCACGAGACTAGCGGGGGACCTCTACGAGCAGTACTTC. Amino acids: CASSTRLAGDLYEQYF.

The chain recombines TRBV7-9 with TRBJ2-1; 9 positions agree with TRBD1. The CDR3 has 16 amino acids. With V trimmed by 3 bases and J by 4 bases, 7 bases remained unmatched. Germline V gene lookup returns CDR1 SEHNR and CDR2 FQNEAQ (reference sequence). CDR3 bases: TGTGCCAGCAGCTTTGGGACAGGGCTCCAATACAATGAGCAGTTCTTC. Residues: CASSFGTGLQYNEQFF.

This rearrangement joins TRBV15 to TRBJ2-7; D is undetermined. From germline, CDR1 is LNHNV and CDR2 YYDKDF (reference sequence). CDR3 length: 11 residues. Trimming removed 8 bases at V and 0 bases at J, with 5 bases between. This chain's CDR3 is CATWASYEQYF. The CDR3 DNA reads as TGTGCCACCTGGGCCTCCTACGAGCAGTACTTC.

The chain has TRBV7-6 and TRBJ1-3, with D hard to call. This CDR3 comprises 16 residues. From germline, CDR1 is SGHVS and CDR2 FNYEAQ. V was trimmed by 2 bases and J by 1 base, leaving 12 bases between them. The CDR3 DNA sequence: TGTGCCAGCAGCTTAAATAACAGATTATCTGGAAACACCATATATTTT. Amino acid sequence: CASSLNNRLSGNTIYF. Filled out from reference TRBV7-6 and TRBJ1-3, the complete variable domain reads GAGVSQSPRYKVTKRGQDVALRCDPISGHVSLYWYRQALGQGPEFLTYFNYEAQQDKSGLPNDRFSAERPEGSISTLTIQRTEQRDSAMYRCASSLNNRLSGNTIYFGEGSWLTVV.

In its sample, this clone was seen a few times. The gene calls are TRBV6-6 and TRBJ1-5; D possibly corresponds to TRBD1 (5 bases). V was shortened by 6 bases and J by 1 base, with 16 bases between the two germline ends. The CDR3 sequence is 16 residues long. Germline CDR1 reads MNHNY; CDR2 reads SVGAGI (reference sequence). The chain's CDR3 is CASRRTGLGSNQPQHF. The CDR3 bases are TGTGCCAGCAGGAGAACAGGTCTTGGGAGCAATCAGCCCCAGCATTTT.